This T cell receptor beta chain was profiled in a study of blood T cell repertoires in COVID-19. Sequencing was performed with immunoSEQ multiplex PCR; in TCRdb, only in-frame clones are kept and a portion is missing. The sample records over 200,000 clones, less than 90% being singletons. The germline gives CDR1 ENHRY, CDR2 SYGVKD. Between the trimmed V and J ends, which lost 5 bases and 5 bases, there was a span of 9 bases. The CDR3 is made up of 12 amino acids. Living in under 30 US areas, the participants were between roughly 18 and 89 years of age. Cohorts were determined from participant-reported clinical history.

Specimen: PBMCs or T cells enriched from blood (not recorded which). The rearrangement joins TRBV10-3 to TRBJ1-2; D is ambiguous. The origin of this receptor is a woman aged 25 to 39 who had been exposed to COVID-19. The chain's CDR3 is CAISSQDYGYTF. The CDR3 DNA follows: TGTGCCATCAGTAGCCAGGATTATGGCTACACCTTC.